The 20 T cell receptor beta chains reported below all come from one sample, sequenced in a study of blood T cell repertoires in COVID-19. Generated by immunoSEQ multiplex PCR, the TCRdb table keeps only in-frame clones and is missing some. Found here are approximately 160,000 clones, around four fifths of them singletons; the top ten hold about 4.4%. Sequencing was performed on PBMCs or T cells enriched from blood (not recorded which). The receptors shown here come from a woman aged 45-65 years who had recovered from COVID-19.

The rearrangement uses TRBV5-1 and TRBJ1-2; no definite D call. Trimming took 2 bases from V and 1 from J, leaving 12 bases between them. Germline values: CDR1 SGHRS, CDR2 YFSETQ. The CDR3 consists of 15 residues. As DNA, the CDR3 is TGCGCCAGCAGCTTAGAACAGTACGATAACTATGGCTACACCTTC. Amino acid sequence: CASSLEQYDNYGYTF.

The chain is built from TRBV13 and TRBJ1-1; D remains unclear. CDR1 is PRHDT and CDR2 is FYEKMQ in the germline V gene (reference sequence). The CDR3 is made up of 17 amino acids. Trimming removed 5 bases at V and 1 base at J, with 20 bases between. CDR3 sequence (DNA): TGTGCCAGCAGCCTCCCCTCGTTCCGCACGCGGAACACTGAAGCTTTCTTT. Its protein is CASSLPSFRTRNTEAFF.

As DNA, the CDR3 is TGTGTCAGAAGCTTAGCTTGGCCCCAGCGAAGGGGTGAAAAACTGTTTTTT. Residues: CVRSLAWPQRRGEKLFF. The chain joins TRBV7-5 to TRBJ1-4; the table's D call of TRBD1 was not tested on the DNA. TRBV7-5 is assigned pseudogene status. The CDR3 is 17 residues long.

The V call is TRBV10-1, the J call TRBJ1-5, with a possible D match to TRBD1 (5 bases). The CDR3 has 12 amino acids. CDR1 and CDR2 (germline): WNHNN, SYGVQD (reference sequence). The V end was cut by 3 bases, the J end by 11 bases, with 11 bases between. CDR3 in DNA: TGCGCCAGCAGTGAAGGGTTAGGGGCCCAGCATTTT. As protein: CASSEGLGAQHF.

This chain connects TRBV30 to TRBJ1-4, with a weak D call TRBD1 (6 bases). Trimming removed 1 base from V and 5 bases from J, with 11 bases in between. The CDR3 extends over 14 amino acids. Looked up from germline, CDR1 is GTSNPN and CDR2 is SVGIG (reference sequence). The CDR3 nucleotides are TGTGCCTGGAGTGATGGGACATTAAATGAAAAACTGTTTTTT. Translation gives CAWSDGTLNEKLFF.

This chain links TRBV6-2 or TRBV6-3 with TRBJ2-2; D might be TRBD1 (6 bases). Trimming shortened V by 4 bases and J by 4 bases, and 10 bases separated the two germline ends. This CDR3 has 14 amino acids. Germline CDR1 reads MNHEY; CDR2 reads SVGEGT. The CDR3 DNA reads as TGTGCCAGCAGTTCGGACAGTGCCACCGGGGAGCTGTTTTTT. Protein: CASSSDSATGELFF.

This clone appeared many times. The rearrangement links TRBV10-3 to TRBJ2-3; 10 bases are shared with TRBD2. Trimming cost V 3 bases and J 6 bases; bases outside gene matches: 12. Germline CDR1 is ENHRY and CDR2 is SYGVKD. CDR3 length: 17 residues. The CDR3 bases are TGTGCCATCAGTGATATACGGAGCGGGGGGGCATGGGATACGCAGTATTTT. It encodes CAISDIRSGGAWDTQYF.

V gene TRBV7-2 combines with J gene TRBJ2-1; 11 bases align to TRBD2. In germline, CDR1 is SGHTA, CDR2 FQGNSA. Trimming at V came to 2 bases and at J to 7 bases, leaving 4 bases not matched to a gene. The CDR3 consists of 15 residues. The CDR3 region is CASSLLAGGLNEQFF. CDR3 DNA sequence: TGTGCCAGCAGCTTACTAGCGGGAGGTCTTAATGAGCAGTTCTTC.

This clone occurred a few times. V gene TRBV7-8 combines with J gene TRBJ1-5; the D is unclear. V was clipped by 1 base and J by 4 bases, with 11 bases between them. The length of the CDR3 is 15 residues. CDR1 SGHVS and CDR2 FQNEAQ come from the germline V gene. CDR3 in DNA: TGTGCCAGCAGCTTAGTCACCGGCGGGAATCAGCCCCAGCATTTT. This encodes CASSLVTGGNQPQHF.

This rearrangement joins TRBV7-3 to TRBJ1-1, with D perhaps matching TRBD1 (5 bases). Germline CDR1 is SGHTA and CDR2 is FQGTGA. Trimming took 4 bases from V and 7 from J, leaving 13 bases between them. The CDR3 totals 13 residues. CDR3 bases: TGTGCCAGCAGCTCCCGGGGGACGGGTGAAGCTTTCTTT. Amino acid sequence: CASSSRGTGEAFF.

V and J are TRBV7-8 and TRBJ2-3; 10 bases match TRBD1. After removal of 5 bases from V and 2 bases from J, the junction contained 7 bases not matched to a gene. This CDR3 region has 16 residues. Germline lookup yields CDR1 SGHVS and CDR2 FQNEAQ. As DNA, the CDR3 is TGTGCCAGCAGCCGACAGGGGGCGAGTTTCACAGATACGCAGTATTTT. Its translation is CASSRQGASFTDTQYF.

The chain uses TRBV19 and TRBJ1-1; D not certain. Between the trimmed V and J ends, which lost 7 bases and 4 bases, there was a span of 13 bases. Germline CDR1 LNHDA, CDR2 SQIVND (reference sequence). This CDR3 region has 13 residues. The chain's CDR3 is CASTFGFGTEAFF. CDR3 coding DNA: TGTGCCAGTACATTCGGGTTTGGCACTGAAGCTTTCTTT.

The chain joins TRBV15 to TRBJ1-3; a possible D gene is TRBD1 (5 bases). This CDR3 has 13 residues. V gave up 5 bases and J gave up 3 bases, with 8 bases separating them. CDR1 and CDR2 (germline): LNHNV, YYDKDF (reference sequence). CDR3 amino acids: CATSQGVGNTIYF. As DNA, the CDR3 is TGTGCCACCAGCCAAGGGGTTGGAAACACCATATATTTT.

V usage is TRBV12-3 or TRBV12-4 and J usage is TRBJ1-2; D perhaps matches TRBD1 (5 bases). The CDR3 runs to 13 residues. The V and J ends lost 5 bases and 4 bases respectively, with 11 bases between them. CDR3 in amino acids: CASSRQSAYGYTF. The DNA of the CDR3 is TGTGCCAGCAGTCGACAGTCGGCCTATGGCTACACCTTC.

The chain joins TRBV4-3 to TRBJ2-6; 7 bases line up with TRBD1. Germline values: CDR1 LGHNA, CDR2 YSLEER. This CDR3 comprises 18 residues. The V gene end was trimmed by 4 bases and the J gene end by 0 bases; junction bases not matched to a gene: 9. The CDR3, as DNA: TGCGCCAGCAGCCTTGAGCGGACAGGAAACTCTGGGGCCAACGTCCTGACTTTC. Translated, it gives CASSLERTGNSGANVLTF.

This clone was seen at least ten times. The chain is built from TRBV18 and TRBJ2-2; 8 bases fit TRBD2. CDR1 is KGHSH and CDR2 is LQKENI in the germline V gene. The CDR3 loop spans 15 amino acids. The J segment lost 2 bases and the V segment lost 10 bases, leaving 9 bases of the junction unmatched. The CDR3: CATSDSGVNTGELFF. Here the CDR3 DNA reads TGTGCCACCTCCGATAGCGGGGTTAACACCGGGGAGCTGTTTTTT.

The chain joins TRBV7-8 to TRBJ1-5; D remains ambiguous. The CDR3 loop spans 13 amino acids. Germline values: CDR1 SGHVS, CDR2 FQNEAQ. V was shortened by 0 bases and J by 4 bases, with 4 bases between the two germline ends. The CDR3 is CASSLAFNQPQHF. CDR3 DNA: TGTGCCAGCAGCTTAGCCTTTAATCAGCCCCAGCATTTT.

The chain joins TRBV24-1 to TRBJ2-1, with 14 positions matching TRBD2. This CDR3 contains 22 residues. V shed 9 bases and J 8 bases; nucleotides not matched to a gene: 29. The germline V gene encodes CDR1 KGHDR and CDR2 SFDVKD. The CDR3 nucleotides read TGTGCCACCCCTCGTTGCTTACCGGGACTAGCGGGGGCAGCCTTTTGTACACATGAGCAGTTCTTC. It translates to CATPRCLPGLAGAAFCTHEQFF.

The chain carries TRBV19 and TRBJ1-1; 8 positions agree with TRBD1. V trimming: 7 bases; J trimming: 6 bases; junction bases outside the gene matches: 13. This CDR3 has 15 residues. Germline CDR1 and CDR2: LNHDA and SQIVND (reference sequence). The CDR3 loop reads CASTDRARGRAEAFF. The CDR3 DNA is TGTGCCAGTACGGACAGGGCGAGGGGCCGGGCTGAAGCTTTCTTT.

V is TRBV21-1 and J is TRBJ1-5; TRBD1 reflects the table's D call only, with no check against the DNA. TRBV21-1 represents a pseudogene. The CDR3 totals 15 residues. CDR3 DNA: TGTGCCAGCAGCAAAATGGGACAAGTTAATCAGCCCCAGCATTTT. Translation: CASSKMGQVNQPQHF.